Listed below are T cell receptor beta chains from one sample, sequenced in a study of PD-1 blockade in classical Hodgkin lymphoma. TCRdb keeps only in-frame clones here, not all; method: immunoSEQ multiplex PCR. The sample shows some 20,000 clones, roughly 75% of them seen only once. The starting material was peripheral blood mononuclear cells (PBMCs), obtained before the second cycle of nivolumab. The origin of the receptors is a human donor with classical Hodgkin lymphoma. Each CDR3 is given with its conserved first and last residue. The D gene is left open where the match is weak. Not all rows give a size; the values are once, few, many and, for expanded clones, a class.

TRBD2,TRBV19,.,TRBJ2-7,CASSIRTAGGPSEQYF
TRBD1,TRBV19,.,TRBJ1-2,CASTPDRVLANYGYTF
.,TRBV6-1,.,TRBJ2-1,CASSTKSTGSDEQFF
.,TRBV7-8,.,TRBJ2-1,CALRGLTYNEQFF
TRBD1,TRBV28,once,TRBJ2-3,CASSPRDREGTDTQYF
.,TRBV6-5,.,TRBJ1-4,CASSEVAHEKLFF
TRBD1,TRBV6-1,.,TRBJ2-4,CASSERQGGRGIQYF
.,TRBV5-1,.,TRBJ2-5,CASSFQETQYF
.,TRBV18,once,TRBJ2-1,CASSPLYPTGDSYNEQFF
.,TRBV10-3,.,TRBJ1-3,CAITGHQNSGNTIYF